The 30 T cell receptor beta chains below were found in one sample sequenced in a study of beta chain features in type 1 diabetes. What was sequenced were expressed TCRB transcripts, since all of the isolated RNA had been reverse transcribed. TCRdb's table, derived via immunoSEQ multiplex PCR, lists solely in-frame clones and lacks some. The table records a few hundred thousand clones, over 11% of them present only once. Their antigens remain unidentified. Study findings and constraints: All four CD4+ subsets from Type 1 diabetes patients carried moderately but significantly shorter TCRB CDR3s.

Input material: naive CD4+ T cells from blood. Receptor source: a man aged 25 to 40 with type 1 diabetes.

The chain uses TRBV6-5 and TRBJ1-1; D uncertain. The CDR3 spans 16 residues. Trimming cost V 2 bases and J 0 bases, with 13 bases left between them. Germline CDR1 and CDR2: MNHEY and SVGAGI. The CDR3 reads CASSYRTLRVNTEAFF. The CDR3 region has the DNA TGTGCCAGCAGTTACCGCACGCTGAGGGTGAACACTGAAGCTTTCTTT.

This clone came up a few times. V gene TRBV5-1 combines with J gene TRBJ2-7; 9 bases agree with TRBD1. Trimming took 4 bases from V and 1 from J; bases not matched to a gene: 6. There are 15 residues in the CDR3. Germline-derived CDR1 and CDR2 are SGHRS and YFSETQ. The CDR3 sequence is CASSAGTGFSYEQYF. In nucleotides, the CDR3 is TGCGCCAGCAGCGCCGGGACAGGGTTTTCCTACGAGCAGTACTTC.

This sequence joins TRBV5-1 and TRBJ2-3, with 8 bases fitting TRBD1. The CDR3 has 15 amino acids. V was clipped by 4 bases and J by 5 bases; unmatched bases: 9. Germline CDR1 is SGHRS and CDR2 is YFSETQ. The CDR3 sequence is CASSHSGGGRDTQYF. DNA of the CDR3: TGCGCCAGCAGCCATTCAGGGGGCGGACGAGATACGCAGTATTTT. The complete variable domain, with remaining parts taken from reference TRBV5-1 and TRBJ2-3, reads KAGVTQTPRYLIKTRGQQVTLSCSPISGHRSVSWYQQTPGQGLQFLFEYFSETQRNKGNFPGRFSGRQFSNSRSEMNVSTLELGDSALYLCASSHSGGGRDTQYFGPGTRLTVL.

This clone showed up just a few times. V is TRBV19 and J is TRBJ1-6; no clear D gene. V was pared by 5 bases and J by 6 bases, with 8 bases between. The CDR3 covers 13 residues. Per the germline V gene, CDR1 is LNHDA and CDR2 is SQIVND (reference sequence). DNA of the CDR3: TGTGCCAGTAGTCATACCGGTAATTCACCCCTCCACTTT. Translated, it gives CASSHTGNSPLHF.

The chain has TRBV7-9 and TRBJ2-3; 13 bases map to TRBD2. Trimming removed 5 bases from V and 4 bases from J; junction bases left unmatched: 3. The germline gives CDR1 SEHNR, CDR2 FQNEAQ (reference sequence). The CDR3 contains 15 residues. CDR3: CASSRTSGSADTQYF. CDR3 coding DNA: TGTGCCAGCAGCCGGACTAGCGGGAGTGCAGATACGCAGTATTTT.

This clone was counted a few times. The chain has TRBV6-5 and TRBJ2-7; 8 nucleotides agree with TRBD1. With 2 bases clipped from V and 6 bases from J, the junction kept 6 bases outside the gene matches. Germline CDR1 reads MNHEY; CDR2 reads SVGAGI. The CDR3 is made up of 14 amino acids. The CDR3 sequence is CASSYGQGAGEQYF. The CDR3 DNA reads TGTGCCAGCAGTTACGGCCAGGGGGCCGGCGAGCAGTACTTC.

Worth noting for this clone: At one end, the junction sequence differs from germline, possibly due to a read error. V usage is TRBV4-1 and J usage is TRBJ1-2; D not resolved. The germline CDR1 and CDR2 sequences are MGHRA and YSYEKL. The CDR3 is made up of 11 amino acids. CDR3 nucleotide sequence: TGCGCCAGCAGCCAAGGCCCACTACCCGTCTTC. It specifies CASSQGPLPVF.

The count of this clone is one. This chain uses TRBV30 with TRBJ1-6; the match to TRBD1 covers 10 bases. The CDR3 totals 19 residues. V lost 2 bases to trimming and J lost 5 bases; unmatched junction nucleotides: 15. Per germline, CDR1 GTSNPN and CDR2 SVGIG (reference sequence). CDR3 loop: CAWSKGQGMYKGDNSPLHF. CDR3 DNA: TGTGCCTGGAGTAAGGGACAGGGGATGTATAAGGGAGATAATTCACCCCTCCACTTT.

The V and J genes are TRBV11-3 and TRBJ2-1; D is possibly TRBD2 (6 bases). The CDR3 contains 13 residues. Germline CDR1 and CDR2: SGHNT and YENEEA. Between the trimmed V and J ends, which lost 5 bases and 9 bases, there was a span of 14 bases. CDR3: CASSTTRGGEQFF. The CDR3 nucleotides are TGTGCCAGCAGCACCACCCGGGGAGGTGAGCAGTTCTTC.

A few counts support this clone. The gene calls are TRBV30 and TRBJ2-1; TRBD2 matches at 7 bases. In germline, CDR1 is GTSNPN, CDR2 SVGIG (reference sequence). The CDR3 spans 15 residues. The J segment lost 0 bases and the V segment lost 8 bases, leaving 10 bases of the junction unmatched. The CDR3 spells CALAGRESSYNEQFF. DNA for the CDR3: TGTGCCCTTGCGGGGCGGGAGAGCTCCTACAATGAGCAGTTCTTC.

This chain joins TRBV29-1 and TRBJ2-3; D is possibly TRBD1 (5 bases). V shed 4 bases and J shed 4 bases, with 18 bases lying between them. CDR3 length equals 15 residues. The V gene's germline CDR1 is SQVTM and CDR2 ANQGSEA. The CDR3 reads CSVVLGIQGPDTQYF. CDR3 coding DNA: TGCAGCGTTGTTCTGGGCATCCAGGGCCCAGATACGCAGTATTTT.

CDR3 bases: TGTGCCAGCAGTTTCCCGGGGACAGATACGCAGTATTTT. Its protein is CASSFPGTDTQYF. The chain uses TRBV6-5 and TRBJ2-3, with TRBD2 as a possible D gene (5 bases). V lost 4 bases to trimming and J lost 3 bases, with 8 bases between them. The CDR3 length is 13 residues. From germline, CDR1 is MNHEY and CDR2 SVGAGI.

This clone was seen more than once but under ten times. This sequence joins TRBV5-6 and TRBJ2-2; D is perhaps TRBD1 (6 bases). Germline V gives CDR1 SGHDT, CDR2 YYEEEE. This CDR3 comprises 15 residues. V was pared by 0 bases and J by 2 bases, with 8 bases between. The DNA for the CDR3 is TGTGCCAGCAGCTTGGGGACAGTAAACACCGGGGAGCTGTTTTTT. Protein: CASSLGTVNTGELFF.

The V and J genes are TRBV9 and TRBJ1-5, with D possibly TRBD1 on 5 matching bases. There are 13 residues in the CDR3. Germline V lookup: CDR1 SGDLS, CDR2 YYNGEE. V lost 0 bases, J lost 5 bases, and 6 bases lay in between. The CDR3 nucleotides read TGTGCCAGCAGCGTAGGACAGCATCAGCCCCAGCATTTT. This codes for CASSVGQHQPQHF.

The chain couples TRBV19 to TRBJ2-6, with D maybe TRBD1 (6 bases). V lost 6 bases, J lost 1 base, and 13 bases lay in between. This CDR3 is built from 16 residues. Germline CDR1 reads LNHDA; CDR2 reads SQIVND (reference sequence). CDR3 nucleotides: TGTGCCAGTAGGCCCCAAGGGGGTTCTGGGGCCAACGTCCTGACTTTC. Translation gives CASRPQGGSGANVLTF. Drawing the rest from reference TRBV19 and TRBJ2-6, the complete variable domain is DGGITQSPKYLFRKEGQNVTLSCEQNLNHDAMYWYRQDPGQGLRLIYYSQIVNDFQKGDIAEGYSVSREKKESFPLTVTSAQKNPTAFYLCASRPQGGSGANVLTFGAGSRLTVL.

The chain recombines TRBV25-1 with TRBJ1-2; 9 bases line up with TRBD1. The CDR3 contains 15 residues. The germline CDR1 and CDR2 sequences are MGHDK and SYGVNS. Trimming took 5 bases from V and 5 from J; bases not matched to a gene: 9. In DNA form, the CDR3 reads TGTGCCAGCAGTCCCTCGGGACAGGGAACATATGGCTACACCTTC. This gives the protein CASSPSGQGTYGYTF.

The rearrangement uses TRBV4-1 and TRBJ1-2, with 7 positions matching TRBD1. CDR1 and CDR2 from the germline V gene are MGHRA and YSYEKL. The CDR3 covers 15 residues. V shed 7 bases, J shed 2 bases, and the junction held 10 bases outside the gene matches. CDR3 sequence reads: CASTFGTDLNYGYTF. For the CDR3, the DNA is TGCGCCAGCACCTTTGGGACAGATCTAAACTATGGCTACACCTTC.

This clone was observed a handful of times. The chain joins TRBV25-1 to TRBJ2-1; 8 nucleotides agree with TRBD2. The CDR3 contains 16 residues. The junction had 11 bases not matched to a gene; V was cut back by 2 bases and J by 8 bases. Germline-derived CDR1 and CDR2 are MGHDK and SYGVNS. This CDR3 is CASSELLGLAGHEQFF. The CDR3 DNA is TGTGCCAGCAGTGAACTATTAGGGCTAGCGGGCCATGAGCAGTTCTTC.

The genes are TRBV29-1 and TRBJ1-1; 7 positions match TRBD1. In germline, CDR1 is SQVTM, CDR2 ANQGSEA. This CDR3 has 14 amino acids. Losses at the gene ends were 2 bases for V and 4 bases for J; bases not matched to a gene: 7. Here the CDR3 DNA reads TGCAGCGTTGAAACGGCAGGGGGTGGCACTGAAGCTTTCTTT. Translating it yields CSVETAGGGTEAFF.

The chain recombines TRBV25-1 with TRBJ2-5; the D gene is possibly TRBD2 (7 bases). V lost 1 base and J 11 bases, leaving 14 bases between the germline ends. Germline V gene sequence: CDR1 MGHDK, CDR2 SYGVNS. The CDR3 totals 13 residues. The chain's CDR3 is CASSEWGGGEQYF. The CDR3 nucleotides read TGTGCCAGCAGTGAATGGGGGGGCGGAGAGCAGTACTTC.

This chain links TRBV28 with TRBJ2-6; D remains unclear. This CDR3 contains 15 residues. CDR1 and CDR2 from the germline V gene are MDHEN and SYDVKM. V was cut by 6 bases and J by 1 base, with 10 bases left in between. CDR3 coding DNA: TGTGCCAGCAGGCCTGCCGGGTCTGGGGCCAACGTCCTGACTTTC. Protein product: CASRPAGSGANVLTF.

This clone was detected a few times. This chain uses TRBV7-9 with TRBJ2-1; D may be TRBD2 (5 bases). This CDR3 contains 15 residues. Germline V CDR1 and CDR2: SEHNR, FQNEAQ (reference sequence). With 3 bases removed from V and 5 bases from J, the gap between germline ends came to 14 bases. CDR3 nucleotide sequence: TGTGCCAGCAGCTTTCTACTAGGATCTAACAATGAGCAGTTCTTC. This translates into CASSFLLGSNNEQFF.

The chain has TRBV6-5 and TRBJ2-5, with D perhaps TRBD2 (5 bases). The length of the CDR3 is 13 residues. Trimming shortened V by 7 bases and J by 7 bases, and 16 bases separated the two germline ends. Germline-derived CDR1 and CDR2 are MNHEY and SVGAGI. The CDR3 sequence is CASTPRTAGTQYF. DNA of the CDR3: TGTGCCAGCACCCCCAGGACCGCGGGGACCCAGTACTTC.

This rearrangement joins TRBV6-1 to TRBJ1-1; D perhaps matches TRBD1 (6 bases). The CDR3 runs 13 residues. Germline V gene data show CDR1 as MNHNS and CDR2 as SASEGT. Trimming removed 6 bases at V and 5 bases at J, with 13 bases between. The CDR3 protein is CASSLEGGTEAFF. The CDR3 bases are TGTGCCAGCAGCCTCGAGGGGGGGACTGAAGCTTTCTTT.

This clone was observed a handful of times. The V and J genes are TRBV29-1 and TRBJ1-2; D perhaps matches TRBD1 (5 bases). V lost 6 bases, J lost 1 base, and 12 bases lay in between. Germline CDR1 is SQVTM and CDR2 is ANQGSEA. The CDR3 has 13 residues. CDR3 DNA sequence: TGCAGCGTCGCACACAGGTTTAACTATGGCTACACCTTC. This translates into CSVAHRFNYGYTF.

The chain has TRBV29-1 and TRBJ2-3; 10 bases are a match to TRBD2. The CDR3 totals 14 residues. The V and J ends lost 6 bases and 0 bases, in that order; junction bases with no gene match: 3. Germline CDR1 is SQVTM and CDR2 is ANQGSEA. CDR3 nucleotides: TGCAGCGTCGGACTAGCGGTTAGCACAGATACGCAGTATTTT. Protein product: CSVGLAVSTDTQYF.

The V and J genes are TRBV4-2 and TRBJ2-5; 10 bases map to TRBD2. The CDR3 has 18 residues. The germline V gene has CDR1 LGHNA and CDR2 YNFKEQ. V trimming: 0 bases; J trimming: 5 bases; junction bases outside the gene matches: 12. CDR3 region: CASSQDLGSGRARETQYF. CDR3 nucleotides: TGTGCCAGCAGCCAAGATCTGGGCAGCGGGAGGGCCCGGGAGACCCAGTACTTC.

This clone was recorded a few times. This rearrangement joins TRBV7-2 to TRBJ2-1, with D possibly TRBD2 on 6 matching bases. This CDR3 is built from 16 residues. V lost 1 base to trimming and J lost 3 bases, with 13 bases between them. Per the germline V gene, CDR1 is SGHTA and CDR2 is FQGNSA. CDR3 sequence reads: CASSLVSGTIYNEQFF. In nucleotides, the CDR3 is TGTGCCAGCAGCTTAGTTAGCGGAACTATCTACAATGAGCAGTTCTTC.

This clone was seen a few times. The CDR3: CASSKGQINYGYTF. The CDR3 coding sequence is TGTGCCAGCAGCAAAGGACAGATTAACTATGGCTACACCTTC. The chain carries TRBV21-1 and TRBJ1-2; no check of the table's D call, TRBD1, against the DNA was made. TRBV21-1 is classified as a pseudogene. This CDR3 has 14 residues.

J is TRBJ1-1 and V is TRBV29-1; a possible D gene is TRBD1 (5 bases). Deletions cut 6 bases from V and 1 base from J, with 15 bases between. The CDR3 totals 14 residues. Germline-derived CDR1 and CDR2 are SQVTM and ANQGSEA. The CDR3 DNA follows: TGCAGCGTCTCGGGGGGGTACCCGAACACTGAAGCTTTCTTT. This translates into CSVSGGYPNTEAFF.